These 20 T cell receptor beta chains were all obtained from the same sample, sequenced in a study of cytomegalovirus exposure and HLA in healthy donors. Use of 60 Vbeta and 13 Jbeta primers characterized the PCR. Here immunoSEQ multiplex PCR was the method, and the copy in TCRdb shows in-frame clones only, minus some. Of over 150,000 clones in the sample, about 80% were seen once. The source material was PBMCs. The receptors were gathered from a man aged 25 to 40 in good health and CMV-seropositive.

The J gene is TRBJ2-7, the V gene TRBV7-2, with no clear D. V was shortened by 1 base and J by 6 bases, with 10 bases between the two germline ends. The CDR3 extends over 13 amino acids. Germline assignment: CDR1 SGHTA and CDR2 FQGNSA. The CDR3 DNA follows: TGTGCCAGCAGCTTAGTCAGGATGGGCGAGCAGTACTTC. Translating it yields CASSLVRMGEQYF.

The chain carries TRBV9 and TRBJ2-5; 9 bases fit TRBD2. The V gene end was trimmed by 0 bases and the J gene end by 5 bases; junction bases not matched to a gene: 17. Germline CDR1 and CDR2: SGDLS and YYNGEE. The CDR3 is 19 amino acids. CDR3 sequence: CASSVGSGSGRRWVETQYF. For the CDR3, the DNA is TGTGCCAGCAGCGTAGGAAGCGGGAGCGGGAGGCGTTGGGTTGAGACCCAGTACTTC.

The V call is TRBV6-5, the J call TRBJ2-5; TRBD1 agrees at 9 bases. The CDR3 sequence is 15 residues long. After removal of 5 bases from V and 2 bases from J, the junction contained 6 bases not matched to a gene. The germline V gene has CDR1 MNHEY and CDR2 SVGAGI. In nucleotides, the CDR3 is TGTGCCAGCAGTATCACAGGGGGCCGGCAAGAGACCCAGTACTTC. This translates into CASSITGGRQETQYF.

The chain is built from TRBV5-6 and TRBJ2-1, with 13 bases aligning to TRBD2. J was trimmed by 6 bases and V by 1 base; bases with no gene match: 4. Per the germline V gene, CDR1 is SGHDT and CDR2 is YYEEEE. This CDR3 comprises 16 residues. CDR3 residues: CASSLTSGRAVNEQFF. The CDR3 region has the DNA TGTGCCAGCAGCTTGACTAGCGGGAGGGCTGTCAATGAGCAGTTCTTC.

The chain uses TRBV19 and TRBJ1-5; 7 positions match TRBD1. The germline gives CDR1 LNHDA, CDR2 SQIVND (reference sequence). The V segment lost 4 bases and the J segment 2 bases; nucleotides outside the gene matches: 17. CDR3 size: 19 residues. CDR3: CASSKADRAGVIGNQPQHF. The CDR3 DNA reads TGTGCCAGTAGTAAAGCAGACAGGGCTGGAGTAATCGGCAATCAGCCCCAGCATTTT.

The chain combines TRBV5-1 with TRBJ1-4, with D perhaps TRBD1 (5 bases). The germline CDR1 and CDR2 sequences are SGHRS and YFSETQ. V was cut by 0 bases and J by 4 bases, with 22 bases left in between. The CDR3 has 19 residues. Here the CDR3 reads CASSLGSRTTRKDNEKLFF. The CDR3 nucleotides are TGCGCCAGCAGCTTGGGGTCCAGGACAACCAGAAAAGATAATGAAAAACTGTTTTTT.

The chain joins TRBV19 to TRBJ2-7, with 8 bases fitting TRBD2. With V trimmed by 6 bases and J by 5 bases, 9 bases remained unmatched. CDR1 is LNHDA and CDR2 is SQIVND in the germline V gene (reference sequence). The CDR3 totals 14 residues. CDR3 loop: CASSREGLDDEQYF. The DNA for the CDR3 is TGTGCCAGTAGCCGGGAGGGCCTGGACGACGAGCAGTACTTC. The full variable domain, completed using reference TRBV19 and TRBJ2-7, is DGGITQSPKYLFRKEGQNVTLSCEQNLNHDAMYWYRQDPGQGLRLIYYSQIVNDFQKGDIAEGYSVSREKKESFPLTVTSAQKNPTAFYLCASSREGLDDEQYFGPGTRLTVT.

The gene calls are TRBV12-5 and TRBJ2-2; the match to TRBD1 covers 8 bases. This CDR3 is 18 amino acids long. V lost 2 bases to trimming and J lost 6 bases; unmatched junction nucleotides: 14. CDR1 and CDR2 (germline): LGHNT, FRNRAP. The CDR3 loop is CASGLQAGTGLRPGELFF. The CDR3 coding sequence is TGTGCTAGTGGTTTGCAAGCCGGGACAGGCCTTCGCCCCGGGGAGCTGTTTTTT.

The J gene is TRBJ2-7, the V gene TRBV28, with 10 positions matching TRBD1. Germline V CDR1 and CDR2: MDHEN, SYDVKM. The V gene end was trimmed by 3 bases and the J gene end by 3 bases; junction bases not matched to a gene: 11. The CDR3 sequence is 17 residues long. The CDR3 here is CASSFFPDRGNFYEQYF. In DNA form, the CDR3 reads TGTGCCAGCAGTTTCTTCCCGGACAGGGGGAACTTCTACGAGCAGTACTTC.

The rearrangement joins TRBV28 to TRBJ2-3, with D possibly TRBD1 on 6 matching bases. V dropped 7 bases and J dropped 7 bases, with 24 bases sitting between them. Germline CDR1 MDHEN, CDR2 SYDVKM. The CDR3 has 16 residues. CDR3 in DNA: TGTGCCAGCATTGCCCCCGCCGGTAGAACAGGGCATACGCAGTATTTT. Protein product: CASIAPAGRTGHTQYF.

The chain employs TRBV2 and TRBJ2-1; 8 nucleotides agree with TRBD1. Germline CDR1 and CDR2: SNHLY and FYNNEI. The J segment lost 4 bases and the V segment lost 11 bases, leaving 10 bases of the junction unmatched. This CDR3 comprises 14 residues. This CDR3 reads CASSTGQAYNEQFF. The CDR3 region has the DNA TGTGCCTCCAGTACGGGACAGGCTTACAATGAGCAGTTCTTC.

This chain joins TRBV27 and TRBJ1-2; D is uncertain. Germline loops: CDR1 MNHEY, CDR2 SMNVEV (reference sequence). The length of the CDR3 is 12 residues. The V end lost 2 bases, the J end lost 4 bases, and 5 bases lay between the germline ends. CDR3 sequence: CASSLRGYGYTF. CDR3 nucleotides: TGTGCCAGCAGTTTACGGGGCTATGGCTACACCTTC.

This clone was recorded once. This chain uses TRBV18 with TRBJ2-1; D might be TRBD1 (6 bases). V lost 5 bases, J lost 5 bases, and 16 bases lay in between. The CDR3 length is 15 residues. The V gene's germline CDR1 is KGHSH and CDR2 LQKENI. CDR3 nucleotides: TGTGCCAGCTCAACGTTACGGACAGTGGACAATGAGCAGTTCTTC. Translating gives CASSTLRTVDNEQFF. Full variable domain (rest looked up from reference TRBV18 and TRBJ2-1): NAGVMQNPRHLVRRRGQEARLRCSPMKGHSHVYWYRQLPEEGLKFMVYLQKENIIDESGMPKERFSAEFPKEGPSILRIQQVVRGDSAAYFCASSTLRTVDNEQFFGPGTRLTVL.

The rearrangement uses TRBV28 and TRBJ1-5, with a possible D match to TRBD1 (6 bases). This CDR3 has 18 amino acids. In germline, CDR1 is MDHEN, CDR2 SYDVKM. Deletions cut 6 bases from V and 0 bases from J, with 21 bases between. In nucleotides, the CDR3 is TGTGCCAGCAGGGGGGTCGGTGAAGGGGGTTATAGCAATCAGCCCCAGCATTTT. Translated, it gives CASRGVGEGGYSNQPQHF.

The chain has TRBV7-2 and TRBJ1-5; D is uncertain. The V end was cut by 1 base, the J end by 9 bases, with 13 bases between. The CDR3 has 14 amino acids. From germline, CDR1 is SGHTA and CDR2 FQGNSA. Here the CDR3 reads CASSLDSGLVPQHF. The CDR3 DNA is TGTGCCAGCAGCTTAGACTCGGGTCTTGTGCCCCAGCATTTT. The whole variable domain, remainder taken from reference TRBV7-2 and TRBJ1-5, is GAGVSQSPSNKVTEKGKDVELRCDPISGHTALYWYRQSLGQGLEFLIYFQGNSAPDKSGLPSDRFSAERTGGSVSTLTIQRTQQEDSAVYLCASSLDSGLVPQHFGDGTRLSIL.

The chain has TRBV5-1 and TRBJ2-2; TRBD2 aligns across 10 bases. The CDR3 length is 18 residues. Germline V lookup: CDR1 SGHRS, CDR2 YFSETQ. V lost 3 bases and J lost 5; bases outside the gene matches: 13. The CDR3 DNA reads TGCGCCAGCAGCTATCAGTTAGCTAGCGGGAGTTCTACCGGGGAGCTGTTTTTT. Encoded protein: CASSYQLASGSSTGELFF.

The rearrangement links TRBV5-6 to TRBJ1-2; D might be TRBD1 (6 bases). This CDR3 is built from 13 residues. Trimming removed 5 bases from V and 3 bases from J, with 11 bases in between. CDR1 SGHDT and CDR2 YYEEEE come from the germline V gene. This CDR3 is CASSGGADYGYTF. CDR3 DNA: TGTGCCAGCAGTGGGGGGGCAGACTATGGCTACACCTTC.

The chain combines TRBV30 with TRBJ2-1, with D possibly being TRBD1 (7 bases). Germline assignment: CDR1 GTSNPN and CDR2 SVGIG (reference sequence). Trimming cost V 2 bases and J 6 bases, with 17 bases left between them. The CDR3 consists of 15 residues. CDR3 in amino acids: CAWSRGTASTNEQFF. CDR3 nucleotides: TGTGCCTGGAGTCGGGGGACAGCATCGACCAATGAGCAGTTCTTC.

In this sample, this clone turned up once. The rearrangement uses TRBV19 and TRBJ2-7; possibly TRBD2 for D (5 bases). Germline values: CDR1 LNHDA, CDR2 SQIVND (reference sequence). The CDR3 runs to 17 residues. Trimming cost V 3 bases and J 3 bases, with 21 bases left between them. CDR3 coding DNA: TGTGCCAGTAGTATTAGTTTCGGAAGGGAGAGAGGCTACGAGCAGTACTTC. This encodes CASSISFGRERGYEQYF. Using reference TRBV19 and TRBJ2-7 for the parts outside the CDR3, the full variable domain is DGGITQSPKYLFRKEGQNVTLSCEQNLNHDAMYWYRQDPGQGLRLIYYSQIVNDFQKGDIAEGYSVSREKKESFPLTVTSAQKNPTAFYLCASSISFGRERGYEQYFGPGTRLTVT.

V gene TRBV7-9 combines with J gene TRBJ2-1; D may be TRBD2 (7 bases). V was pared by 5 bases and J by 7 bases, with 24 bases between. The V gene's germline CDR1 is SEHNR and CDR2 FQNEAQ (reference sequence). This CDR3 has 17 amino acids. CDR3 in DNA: TGTGCCAGCAGCCTGGTATATGATGGGGGGGCGCGAAATGAGCAGTTCTTC. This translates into CASSLVYDGGARNEQFF.